Detailed here is one T cell receptor (beta chain). Its antigen is not identified. Germline trimming cut 3 bases from V and 9 bases from J; bases unmatched to any gene: 8. The CDR3 covers 15 residues. CDR1 is SGHTA, CDR2 FQGNSA, per germline. The entry originates in a study of cytomegalovirus exposure and HLA in healthy donors. Researchers ran the PCR with 60 Vbeta and 13 Jbeta primers. Produced via immunoSEQ multiplex PCR; TCRdb's table is partial and in-frame only. Of 150,000 to 250,000 clones detected, approximately 85% appear once; the ten largest clones hold 5.5% to 7.5%. Findings and limits, study-wide: In a later analysis, compared with equally common non-associated chains, HLA-associated beta chains were more expanded. More than 15,000 TCR beta sequences were associated with HLA alleles at 0.05 false discovery rate in a later analysis.

The receptor's source is a woman aged 45-60 years in good health and CMV-seropositive. The sequencing sample was made of PBMCs. V gene TRBV7-2 combines with J gene TRBJ2-1; TRBD2 aligns across 10 bases. The CDR3, as DNA: TGTGCCAGCAGCTTTTGGCTAGCGGGAGAGGGTGAGCAGTTCTTC. Amino acids: CASSFWLAGEGEQFF.